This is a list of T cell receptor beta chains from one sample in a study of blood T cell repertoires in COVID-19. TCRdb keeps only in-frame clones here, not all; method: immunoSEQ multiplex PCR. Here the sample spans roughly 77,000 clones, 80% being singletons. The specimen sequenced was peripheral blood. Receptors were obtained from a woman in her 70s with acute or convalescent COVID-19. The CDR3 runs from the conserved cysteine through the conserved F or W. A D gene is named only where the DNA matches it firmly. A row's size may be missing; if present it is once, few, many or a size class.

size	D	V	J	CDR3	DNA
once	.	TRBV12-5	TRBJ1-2	CASAVGHSYGYTF	TGTGCTAGTGCCGTGGGACACAGCTATGGCTACACCTTC
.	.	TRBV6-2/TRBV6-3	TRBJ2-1	CASSYSRGSSYNEQFF	TGTGCCAGCAGTTACTCCAGGGGCAGCTCCTACAATGAGCAGTTCTTC
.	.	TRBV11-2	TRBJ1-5	CASSLGSDQPQHF	TGTGCCAGCAGCTTAGGCAGTGATCAGCCCCAGCATTTT
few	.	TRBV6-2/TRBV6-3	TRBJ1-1	CASSAQHGLINTEAFF	TGTGCCAGCAGTGCACAACACGGACTTATCAACACTGAAGCTTTCTTT
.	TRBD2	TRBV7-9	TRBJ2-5	CASSDGTSGGAPETQYF	TGTGCCAGCAGCGACGGGACTAGCGGGGGGGCCCCCGAGACCCAGTACTTC
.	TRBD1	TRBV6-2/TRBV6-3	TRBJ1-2	CASSQTGTGGLIYGYTF	TGTGCCAGCAGCCAGACCGGGACAGGGGGACTTATCTATGGCTACACCTTC
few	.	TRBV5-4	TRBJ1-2	CASSLDPGVVGYTF	TGTGCCAGCAGCTTGGATCCAGGGGTCGTTGGCTACACCTTC
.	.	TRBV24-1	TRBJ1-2	CATSDTGYGYTF	TGTGCCACCAGTGATACGGGATATGGCTACACCTTC
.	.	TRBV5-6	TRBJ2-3	CASSLEGSWQYF	TGTGCCAGCAGCTTGGAGGGGTCTTGGCAGTATTTT
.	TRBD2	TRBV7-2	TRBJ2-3	CASSSFLGTSGATDTQYF	TGTGCCAGCAGCTCCTTCCTTGGGACTAGCGGGGCCACAGATACGCAGTATTTT
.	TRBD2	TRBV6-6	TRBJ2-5	CASSSLLLADQETQYF	TGTGCCAGCAGTTCCCTCCTACTAGCGGACCAAGAGACCCAGTACTTC
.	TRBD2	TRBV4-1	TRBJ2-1	CASSQGREEQFF	TGCGCCAGCAGCCAAGGGCGGGAGGAGCAGTTCTTC
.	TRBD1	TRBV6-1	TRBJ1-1	CASSDSSGTGSRYLTFF	TGTGCCAGCAGTGATTCCTCCGGGACAGGGAGCAGGTACTTAACTTTCTTT
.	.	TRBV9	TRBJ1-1	CASSEGSPGDTEAFF	TGTGCCAGCAGCGAAGGTAGTCCGGGGGACACTGAAGCTTTCTTT
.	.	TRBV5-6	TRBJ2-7	CASSLGSLTHEQYF	TGTGCCAGCAGCTTGGGTAGTCTTACCCACGAGCAGTACTTC
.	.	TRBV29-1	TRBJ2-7	CSVKRDTYEQYF	TGCAGCGTTAAACGGGACACCTACGAGCAGTACTTC
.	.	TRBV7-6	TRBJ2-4	CASSLDGGPAKNIQYF	TGTGCCAGCAGCTTAGATGGAGGACCAGCCAAAAACATTCAGTACTTC
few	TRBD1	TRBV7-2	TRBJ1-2	CASSPYSGTGGSFGYTF	TGTGCCAGCAGCCCTTATTCCGGGACAGGGGGCTCTTTTGGCTACACCTTC
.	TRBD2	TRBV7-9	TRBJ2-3	CASSAPGGGLTQYF	TGTGCCAGCAGCGCACCGGGCGGGGGGTTAACGCAGTATTTT
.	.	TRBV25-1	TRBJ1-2	CASLGRGADDYGYTF	TGTGCCAGCCTAGGCCGCGGGGCGGATGATTATGGCTACACCTTC
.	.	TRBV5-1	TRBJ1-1	CASSLYGGEDNF	TGCGCCAGCAGCTTGTATGGAGGCGAGGATAATTTT
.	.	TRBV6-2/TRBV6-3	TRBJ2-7	CASSYVGGRYEQYF	TGTGCCAGCAGTTACGTCGGGGGGCGCTACGAGCAGTACTTC
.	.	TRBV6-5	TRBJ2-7	CASRLTGNHEQYF	TGTGCCAGCAGACTAACAGGGAACCACGAGCAGTACTTC
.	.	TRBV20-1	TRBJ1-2	CSTFGGDGYTF	TGCAGTACCTTCGGAGGAGATGGCTACACCTTC
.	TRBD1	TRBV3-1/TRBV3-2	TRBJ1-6	CASRRDRDNSPLHF	TGTGCCAGCAGGCGGGACAGAGATAATTCACCCCTCCACTTT
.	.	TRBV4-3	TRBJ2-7	CASSQGVRRLYEQYF	TGCGCCAGCAGCCAGGGCGTAAGGAGGTTATACGAGCAGTACTTC
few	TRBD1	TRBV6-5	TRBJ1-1	CASSYRDRGQDEAFF	TGTGCCAGCAGTTACCGGGACAGGGGGCAGGATGAAGCTTTCTTT
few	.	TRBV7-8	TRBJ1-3	CASSPRAFSGNTIYF	TGTGCCAGCAGCCCCAGGGCATTCTCTGGAAACACCATATATTTT
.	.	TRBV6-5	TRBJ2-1	CASSPTLLRGNEQFF	TGTGCCAGCAGTCCAACCCTACTTCGGGGGAATGAGCAGTTCTTC
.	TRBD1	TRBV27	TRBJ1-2	CASSRTGNPLGYGYTF	TGTGCCAGCAGTCGGACAGGGAACCCCCTTGGATATGGCTACACCTTC
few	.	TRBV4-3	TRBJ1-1	CASSLYAGNLNTEAFF	TGCGCCAGCAGCCTATATGCAGGGAACCTGAACACTGAAGCTTTCTTT
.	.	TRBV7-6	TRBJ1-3	CASSLGPRVVSSGNTIYF	TGTGCCAGCAGCTTAGGACCGAGGGTGGTGAGCTCTGGAAACACCATATATTTT